The 13 T cell receptor beta chains reported below all come from one sample, sequenced in a study of vaccination effects on CD4 cells after COVID-19 (dated by TCRdb to the early 2020s). Their antigens remain unidentified. The library was prepared using the immunoSEQ multiplex PCR assay. TCRdb mirrors the immuneACCESS table, restricted to in-frame sequences. Some clones are absent from its copies; in checked studies, under half trace to an unresolved V gene, and the reason for the others is unknown. The sample records about 71,000 clones, 65% to 85% of which are singletons. The ten biggest clones cover roughly 3.9% of the sample. In the ViraFEST assay, PBMC were stimulated with viral peptide pools, and TCR sequencing was then used to find antigen-specific CD4+ T cell clonotypes based on their expansion. After approximately eleven days of culture, CD4+ T cells were isolated with the EasySep CD4+ T cell isolation kit. Negative nucleocapsid antibody results before and after vaccination confirmed that the healthy vaccine recipients had no prior SARS-CoV-2 infection.

The sequenced sample was CD4+ T cells from PBMCs cultured with HCoV-OC43 spike peptides, obtained before COVID-19 vaccination. In the paper's terms, the cell subset or site label means: HCoV-OC43 spike overlapping peptide pool stimulation. These receptor sequences come from a human donor who received a COVID-19 vaccine.

The rearrangement joins TRBV6-5 to TRBJ2-3; D perhaps matches TRBD2 (6 bases). The CDR3 sequence is 16 residues long. With 0 bases removed from V and 3 bases from J, the gap between germline ends came to 13 bases. In germline, CDR1 is MNHEY, CDR2 SVGAGI. The CDR3 protein is CASSYSWTGRTDTQYF. As DNA, the CDR3 is TGTGCCAGCAGTTACTCATGGACGGGGAGGACAGATACGCAGTATTTT.

This clone appeared a few times. The rearrangement joins TRBV18 to TRBJ1-5; 8 bases map to TRBD1. Germline loops: CDR1 KGHSH, CDR2 LQKENI. V shed 6 bases and J 3 bases; nucleotides not matched to a gene: 7. The CDR3 contains 15 residues. This CDR3 is CASSPTGVLNQPQHF. The CDR3 DNA reads TGTGCCAGCTCCCCGACAGGGGTACTCAATCAGCCCCAGCATTTT.

The gene calls are TRBV7-2 and TRBJ1-5; 7 nucleotides line up with TRBD1. CDR1 and CDR2 (germline): SGHTA, FQGNSA. V trimming: 8 bases; J trimming: 2 bases; junction bases outside the gene matches: 3. CDR3 size: 13 residues. In nucleotides, the CDR3 is TGTGCCAGCGGAGACAGGGGCAATCAGCCCCAGCATTTT. Translation gives CASGDRGNQPQHF.

This chain uses TRBV6-5 with TRBJ2-5; D not resolved. Germline loops: CDR1 MNHEY, CDR2 SVGAGI. CDR3 length: 12 amino acids. Trimming took 4 bases from V and 11 from J, leaving 14 bases between them. CDR3 residues: CASSSPLYVQYF. The CDR3 bases are TGTGCCAGCAGTTCCCCCCTCTATGTTCAGTACTTC.

With regard to this clone: This same CDR3 is encoded by further DNA sequences in the sample. V and J are TRBV24-1 and TRBJ1-5; TRBD1 is a possible D gene (6 bases). The length of the CDR3 is 14 residues. Germline V gene sequence: CDR1 KGHDR, CDR2 SFDVKD. Trimming removed 7 bases from V and 7 bases from J, with 16 bases in between. CDR3 protein: CATSQGLGTQPQHF. The CDR3 DNA reads as TGTGCCACCAGCCAGGGGTTGGGTACGCAGCCCCAGCATTTT.

V gene TRBV4-1 combines with J gene TRBJ1-4; a weak D match, TRBD1 (5 bases). V was pared by 4 bases and J by 6 bases, with 12 bases between. The CDR3 is 14 residues long. Germline-derived CDR1 and CDR2 are MGHRA and YSYEKL. CDR3 sequence: CASSRDPGDEKLFF. Here the CDR3 DNA reads TGCGCCAGCAGCCGGGACCCGGGCGATGAAAAACTGTTTTTT.

V and J are TRBV2 and TRBJ1-2, with D possibly matching TRBD1 (5 bases). Germline CDR1 SNHLY, CDR2 FYNNEI. The CDR3 has 16 amino acids. Trimming took off 5 bases at V and 0 bases at J, with 16 bases between the two ends. The CDR3 here is CASSPTGGSSNYGYTF. The CDR3 DNA reads TGTGCCAGCAGTCCTACGGGGGGATCCTCTAACTATGGCTACACCTTC.

The V and J genes are TRBV7-9 and TRBJ2-1; D gene unclear. The germline V gene encodes CDR1 SEHNR and CDR2 FQNEAQ (reference sequence). V was cut by 2 bases and J by 8 bases, with 10 bases left in between. CDR3 length equals 13 residues. CDR3 in amino acids: CASSLMGDDEQFF. Written as DNA, the CDR3 is TGTGCCAGCAGCTTAATGGGCGATGATGAGCAGTTCTTC.

V gene TRBV24-1 combines with J gene TRBJ2-3; D uncertain. Germline V gene sequence: CDR1 KGHDR, CDR2 SFDVKD. The V end lost 7 bases, the J end lost 2 bases, and 9 bases lay between the germline ends. This CDR3 comprises 13 residues. CDR3 bases: TGTGCCACCAGGGGCTCGTACACAGATACGCAGTATTTT. Amino acid sequence: CATRGSYTDTQYF.

J is TRBJ1-2 and V is TRBV7-2, with a possible D match to TRBD1 (6 bases). From germline, CDR1 is SGHTA and CDR2 FQGNSA. The CDR3 loop spans 13 amino acids. V shed 1 base and J shed 3 bases, with 6 bases lying between them. The CDR3 loop is CASSLDRDYGYTF. The CDR3 DNA is TGTGCCAGCAGCTTAGACAGGGACTATGGCTACACCTTC.

This chain connects TRBV19 to TRBJ1-1, with unresolved D. Trimming left V 1 base short and J 3 bases short, with 6 bases between. The CDR3 covers 13 residues. Germline lookup yields CDR1 LNHDA and CDR2 SQIVND (reference sequence). The CDR3 loop is CASSIGQDTEAFF. The DNA for the CDR3 is TGTGCCAGTAGTATAGGCCAGGACACTGAAGCTTTCTTT.

The chain employs TRBV6-6 and TRBJ1-2; 8 nucleotides agree with TRBD1. This CDR3 has 12 residues. V gave up 6 bases and J gave up 6 bases; unmatched junction bases: 3. CDR1 is MNHNY, CDR2 SVGAGI, per germline (reference sequence). The CDR3 is CASSRTGNGYTF. CDR3 nucleotides: TGTGCCAGCAGCCGGACAGGGAATGGCTACACCTTC.

Written as DNA, the CDR3 is TGCGCCAGCAGCTTGGGGTGGGGGGGCAGTTCTCCCCGTGAGCAGTTCTTC. This encodes CASSLGWGGSSPREQFF. This chain uses TRBV5-1 with TRBJ2-1; D perhaps matches TRBD2 (7 bases). With 0 bases removed from V and 9 bases from J, the gap between germline ends came to 22 bases. CDR3 length: 17 residues. In germline, CDR1 is SGHRS, CDR2 YFSETQ.